Listed below are T cell receptor beta chains from one sample, sequenced in a study of neurological immune-mediated disorders. Each CDR3 protein is one row after TCRdb ran MiXCR on the 5' RACE reads. The sample shows roughly 31,000 distinct CDR3 sequences, approximately 4.3% of them seen only once. Sample: PBMCs. Every receptor here comes from a man between 18 and 35 years old in good health. The CDR3 runs from the conserved cysteine through the conserved F or W. Each record gives: clone size, V gene, CDR3 length, D gene, J gene, CDR3 DNA, CDR3 protein. D genes are given only for firm matches. Where a row states a size, it is once, few, many or the class of an expanded clone; other rows omit it.

medium-sized,TRBV3-1,16,TRBD2,TRBJ2-5,TGTGCCAGCAGCCAGGGGATAGCGGGGAGACAAGAGACCCAGTACTTC,CASSQGIAGRQETQYF
many,TRBV7-3,15,.,TRBJ1-2,TGTGCCAGCAGCCAAACGCCCGACAGGAACTATGGCTACACCTTC,CASSQTPDRNYGYTF
medium-sized,TRBV20-1,17,.,TRBJ1-1,TGCAGTGCTAGAGGCAGCGGGACTCATCTTCGACACACTGAAGCTTTCTTT,CSARGSGTHLRHTEAFF
many,TRBV20-1,14,TRBD1,TRBJ2-7,TGCAGTGCTAGAACAGGGGGCAGCTCCTACGAGCAGTACTTC,CSARTGGSSYEQYF
many,TRBV9,14,.,TRBJ2-7,TGTGCCAGCAGCCCTCACATCCTTGCGGGCGAGCAGTACTTC,CASSPHILAGEQYF
many,TRBV14,12,.,TRBJ1-1,TGTGCCAGCGGGGGGAATTTCATTGAAGCTTTCTTT,CASGGNFIEAFF
many,TRBV5-1,14,TRBD1,TRBJ2-4,TGCGCCAGCAGCACTCCGACAGGGGCGAACATTCAGTACTTC,CASSTPTGANIQYF
.,TRBV18,18,TRBD1,TRBJ1-3,TGTGCCAGCTCACCAGGGACAGTACAAAGAAACTCTGGAAACACCATATATTTT,CASSPGTVQRNSGNTIYF
many,TRBV7-2,15,TRBD2,TRBJ2-1,TGTGCCAGCAGCTTGACTAGCGGACTATCTAATGAGCAGTTCTTC,CASSLTSGLSNEQFF
.,TRBV20-1,12,.,TRBJ1-2,TGCAGTGCTAGTAACTGGATCTATGGCTACACCTTC,CSASNWIYGYTF
many,TRBV27,21,TRBD2,TRBJ2-2,TGTGCCAGCAGTTTATCCCCGTTTCCAGGAGCGGGGGGGCACATCACCGGGGAGCTGTTTTTT,CASSLSPFPGAGGHITGELFF
many,TRBV16,12,.,TRBJ1-2,TGTGCCAGCAGCCAATCCGGGTATGGCTACACCTTC,CASSQSGYGYTF
many,TRBV11-1,14,.,TRBJ1-6,TGTGCCAGCAGCCGAACGGGTAATAATTCACCCCTCCACTTT,CASSRTGNNSPLHF
many,TRBV29-1,13,.,TRBJ2-7,TGCAGCGTTCAGGGACTCTCTCGGTGGGAGCAGTACTTC,CSVQGLSRWEQYF
many,TRBV2,14,.,TRBJ1-5,TGTGCCAGCAGTTGGACAGCTAGCAATCAGCCCCAGCATTTT,CASSWTASNQPQHF
many,TRBV7-6,13,.,TRBJ1-5,TGTGCCAGCAGCTTAATGGGGAATCAGCCCCAGCATTTT,CASSLMGNQPQHF
many,TRBV10-3,15,TRBD2,TRBJ2-2,TGTGCCATCAGTGCCGGACTAGCGGTACACGGGGAGCTGTTTTTT,CAISAGLAVHGELFF
many,TRBV29-1,10,.,TRBJ2-1,TGCAGCGCCACCGATGGTGAGCAGTTCTTC,CSATDGEQFF
medium-sized,TRBV12-3/TRBV12-4,14,.,TRBJ1-1,TGTGCCAGCAGTTTATTCGACCTAATTCCTGAAGCTTTCTTT,CASSLFDLIPEAFF
many,TRBV5-1,15,TRBD1,TRBJ2-1,TGCGCCAGCAGCTTGTACACCCAGGGGGCGGATGAGCAGTTCTTC,CASSLYTQGADEQFF
many,TRBV5-1,13,.,TRBJ1-6,TGCGCCAGCAGCTTTGAGGCAAATTCACCCCTCCACTTT,CASSFEANSPLHF
many,TRBV20-1,12,.,TRBJ2-5,TGCAGTGCTGCCCCGTTCCAAGAGACCCAGTACTTC,CSAAPFQETQYF
many,TRBV29-1,14,TRBD1,TRBJ2-5,TGCAGCGTTGAGGGACAGGGGATTGAAGAGACCCAGTACTTC,CSVEGQGIEETQYF
many,TRBV12-3/TRBV12-4,15,.,TRBJ2-6,TGTGCCAGCAGTCCCTGGGGTCCTGGGGCCAACGTCCTGACTTTC,CASSPWGPGANVLTF
few,TRBV7-9,16,TRBD2,TRBJ2-7,TGTGCCAGCAGCTTTCTACCGACTAGCGGCACCTACGAGCAGTACTTC,CASSFLPTSGTYEQYF
many,TRBV5-1,15,.,TRBJ2-2,TGCGCCAGCACACCCGCCGGGTCGAGCACCGGGGAGCTGTTTTTT,CASTPAGSSTGELFF
.,TRBV10-2,14,.,TRBJ1-1,TGCGCCAGCAGTGAGTCGTATTCCAGGAAAGAAGCTTTCTTT,CASSESYSRKEAFF
many,TRBV6-6,15,TRBD2,TRBJ2-3,TGTGCCAGCAGTGACCCTCCGGGACTAGCGGGACCACAGTATTTT,CASSDPPGLAGPQYF
many,TRBV6-2/TRBV6-3,15,.,TRBJ2-3,TGTGCCAGCAGTTACGACCGTTCTAGCACAGATACGCAGTATTTT,CASSYDRSSTDTQYF
many,TRBV6-5,15,.,TRBJ1-2,TGTGCCACCAGGGGATGGGACCGCAAAAAATATGGCTACACCTTC,CATRGWDRKKYGYTF
many,TRBV7-2,15,TRBD1,TRBJ2-7,TGTGCCAGCAGCTTACAGGGACAGGGGCGGTACGAGCAGTACTTC,CASSLQGQGRYEQYF